The 10 T cell receptor beta chains below come from one sample, sequenced in a study of blood T cell repertoires in COVID-19. Libraries were prepared by immunoSEQ multiplex PCR; TCRdb keeps only in-frame clonotypes and omits some of them. The table shows 180,000 or so clones, with about nine tenths occurring only once. Sequenced: PBMCs or T cells enriched from blood (not recorded which). Receptor source: a woman under 30 who had recovered from COVID-19.

V is TRBV28 and J is TRBJ1-4; TRBD1 is a possible D gene (5 bases). Trimming stripped 6 bases from V and 8 bases from J, with 13 bases between. CDR3 length equals 13 residues. Germline CDR1 MDHEN, CDR2 SYDVKM. The CDR3 region is CASSQAGGEKLFF. In DNA, the CDR3 is TGTGCCAGCAGCCAGGCGGGGGGGGAAAAACTGTTTTTT.

The chain combines TRBV4-1 with TRBJ2-7; D ambiguous. The CDR3 has 14 residues. Germline CDR1 reads MGHRA; CDR2 reads YSYEKL. Trimming took 5 bases from V and 3 from J, leaving 14 bases between them. The DNA of the CDR3 is TGCGCCAGCAGCTCCGGCCCTGCGGACTACGAGCAGTACTTC. This codes for CASSSGPADYEQYF.

This chain joins TRBV29-1 and TRBJ2-4; maybe TRBD2 (5 bases). The CDR3 consists of 15 residues. Trimming took off 2 bases at V and 6 bases at J, with 17 bases between the two ends. Germline CDR1 is SQVTM and CDR2 is ANQGSEA. The CDR3 sequence is CSVELGIPGINIQYF. CDR3 bases: TGCAGCGTTGAACTGGGGATCCCGGGAATAAACATTCAGTACTTC.

J is TRBJ1-2 and V is TRBV28; 8 positions agree with TRBD1. Trimming removed 6 bases from V and 4 bases from J; junction bases left unmatched: 4. CDR3 length: 13 amino acids. The germline gives CDR1 MDHEN, CDR2 SYDVKM. The CDR3 coding sequence is TGTGCCAGCAGGAAAGGGACAGGCTATGGCTACACCTTC. Its protein is CASRKGTGYGYTF.

V and J are TRBV28 and TRBJ2-5, with 7 bases matching TRBD2. The V segment lost 2 bases and the J segment 4 bases; nucleotides outside the gene matches: 7. The germline CDR1 and CDR2 sequences are MDHEN and SYDVKM. This CDR3 has 15 amino acids. CDR3 region: CASSLPGLRAETQYF. The CDR3, as DNA: TGTGCCAGCAGTTTACCGGGACTAAGGGCAGAGACCCAGTACTTC.

This clone was seen a handful of times. The J gene is TRBJ2-7, the V gene TRBV3-1 (or the pseudogene TRBV3-2); D is uncertain. V gave up 0 bases and J gave up 2 bases, with 8 bases separating them. The CDR3 has 14 amino acids. In germline, CDR1 is LGHDT, CDR2 YNNKEL (reference sequence). CDR3 sequence reads: CASSQEGRPYEQYF. CDR3 coding DNA: TGTGCCAGCAGCCAAGAGGGCAGACCCTACGAGCAGTACTTC.

This clone was detected a few times. This sample includes further DNA sequences coding for the same CDR3. V is TRBV6-2 or TRBV6-3 and J is TRBJ2-4; unclear D gene. Trimming cost V 4 bases and J 1 base, with 5 bases left between them. CDR3 length: 13 amino acids. Germline loops: CDR1 MNHEY, CDR2 SVGEGT. In DNA, the CDR3 is TGTGCCAGCAGTTCCTTGGCCAAAAACATTCAGTACTTC. The encoded protein is CASSSLAKNIQYF.

This rearrangement joins TRBV18 to TRBJ2-1; the match to TRBD2 covers 10 bases. Germline V gene sequence: CDR1 KGHSH, CDR2 LQKENI. The CDR3 contains 15 residues. Losses at the gene ends were 6 bases for V and 5 bases for J; bases not matched to a gene: 7. Here the CDR3 reads CASSPGLAGDNEQFF. The CDR3 nucleotides read TGTGCCAGCTCCCCGGGGCTAGCGGGGGACAATGAGCAGTTCTTC.

The chain combines TRBV6-1 with TRBJ2-4; TRBD2 matches 7 bases. Germline-derived CDR1 and CDR2 are MNHNS and SASEGT. The CDR3 length is 16 residues. V was clipped by 1 base and J by 0 bases; unmatched bases: 3. The CDR3 reads CASSEGIAGAKNIQYF. For the CDR3, the DNA is TGTGCCAGCAGTGAAGGGATAGCGGGAGCCAAAAACATTCAGTACTTC.

The CDR3 nucleotides are TGTGCCAGTAGTATGGGCGCGGGAGTATACGAGCAGTACTTC. This gives the protein CASSMGAGVYEQYF. This chain connects TRBV19 to TRBJ2-7, with TRBD2 matching over 7 bases. The CDR3 is made up of 14 amino acids. V was clipped by 3 bases and J by 4 bases; unmatched bases: 6. Germline-derived CDR1 and CDR2 are LNHDA and SQIVND (reference sequence).